This T cell receptor (beta chain) was captured in a study of blood T cell repertoires in COVID-19. Across the whole study: PBMCs, B-cell-depleted T cells, or T cells provided the cDNA or gDNA that made up the material.

Grouping used clinical history reported by participants in a survey and questionnaire. Recovered status applied to Cohort 3 donors who had two consecutive negative PCRs. It also applied to those with clearance or with symptom resolution. In the study's own analysis: It was from reference gene primer amplification that nucleated cell counts were estimated. The repertoire was sequenced with immunoSEQ multiplex PCR; TCRdb's copy has only in-frame clones and lacks some. V, J and clone size derive from that table, while D and trimming were established from the DNA sequence. There are a few hundred thousand clones in the sample; around nine tenths occur only once, and roughly 8.3% lies in the top ten. The germline CDR1 and CDR2 sequences are SGHTA and FQGNSA. V lost 1 base, J lost 8 bases, and 5 bases lay in between. The CDR3 consists of 12 residues.

This TCR derives from a man in his forties or fifties who had recovered from COVID-19. The material sequenced was PBMCs or T cells enriched from blood (not recorded which). J is TRBJ1-4 and V is TRBV7-2; no firm D call. CDR3 in amino acids: CASSLDREKLFF. CDR3 in DNA: TGTGCCAGCAGCTTAGACAGAGAAAAACTGTTTTTT.